These 6 T cell receptor beta chains were sequenced from one sample in a study of T cells after posttransplantation cyclophosphamide. The assay was immunoSEQ multiplex PCR, and TCRdb's table has in-frame clones only and misses some. Listed for the sample are 25,000 to 35,000 clones, none seen a single time. The specimen was PBMCs. The receptors originated from a young woman in good health and a related stem cell transplant donor.

This clone has a count of ten or more. The chain has TRBV5-4 and TRBJ1-1; D remains ambiguous. Looked up from germline, CDR1 is SGHNT and CDR2 is YYREEE (reference sequence). The CDR3 is 14 amino acids. The V end lost 0 bases, the J end lost 2 bases, and 8 bases lay between the germline ends. The CDR3 region is CASSLVGSNTEAFF. The CDR3 DNA reads TGTGCCAGCAGCTTGGTGGGCAGTAACACTGAAGCTTTCTTT.

This clone was seen many times. The J gene is TRBJ2-6, the V gene TRBV7-2; maybe TRBD1 (7 bases). Germline V gene data show CDR1 as SGHTA and CDR2 as FQGNSA. Trimming took off 5 bases at V and 2 bases at J, with 10 bases between the two ends. This CDR3 has 15 amino acids. The DNA of the CDR3 is TGTGCCAGCAGCCGCAGGGGGGCTGGGGCCAACGTCCTGACTTTC. It specifies CASSRRGAGANVLTF. The full variable domain, completed using reference TRBV7-2 and TRBJ2-6, is GAGVSQSPSNKVTEKGKDVELRCDPISGHTALYWYRQSLGQGLEFLIYFQGNSAPDKSGLPSDRFSAERTGGSVSTLTIQRTQQEDSAVYLCASSRRGAGANVLTFGAGSRLTVL.

This clone showed up many times. The chain couples TRBV9 to TRBJ1-3, with D hard to call. CDR3 length: 14 amino acids. V gave up 0 bases and J gave up 4 bases, with 8 bases separating them. Looked up from germline, CDR1 is SGDLS and CDR2 is YYNGEE. CDR3 sequence (DNA): TGTGCCAGCAGCGTAGATACGCGAGGAAACACCATATATTTT. Translated, it gives CASSVDTRGNTIYF.

J is TRBJ1-1 and V is TRBV29-1, with no clear D. The V gene lost 7 bases and the J gene lost 4 bases, with 16 bases spanning the gap. The germline CDR1 and CDR2 sequences are SQVTM and ANQGSEA. There are 13 residues in the CDR3. The CDR3 nucleotides are TGCAGCGGCGAAGTAGGGTCGAGCACTGAAGCTTTCTTT. It specifies CSGEVGSSTEAFF.

V is TRBV6-5 and J is TRBJ2-3, with 11 bases fitting TRBD2. The CDR3 is 15 residues long. V was pared by 5 bases and J by 6 bases, with 7 bases of the junction left unmatched. CDR1 and CDR2 (germline): MNHEY, SVGAGI. CDR3: CASSGIAGGPDTQYF. The CDR3 coding sequence is TGTGCCAGCAGTGGAATAGCGGGGGGGCCCGATACGCAGTATTTT.

This clone was recorded many times. The gene calls are TRBV19 and TRBJ1-6; 7 bases are a match to TRBD1. The CDR3 runs to 17 residues. Trimming at V came to 3 bases and at J to 3 bases, leaving 8 bases not matched to a gene. Germline values: CDR1 LNHDA, CDR2 SQIVND (reference sequence). This chain's CDR3 is CASSIPDRTLYNSPLHF. The CDR3 DNA reads TGTGCCAGTAGTATCCCGGACAGGACGCTCTATAATTCACCCCTCCACTTT. The full variable domain, with the rest looked up from reference TRBV19 and TRBJ1-6, is DGGITQSPKYLFRKEGQNVTLSCEQNLNHDAMYWYRQDPGQGLRLIYYSQIVNDFQKGDIAEGYSVSREKKESFPLTVTSAQKNPTAFYLCASSIPDRTLYNSPLHFGNGTRLTVT.